This T cell receptor beta chain was sequenced for a study of Ad26.COV2.S vaccination and SARS-CoV-2 variants. TCRdb's table, derived via immunoSEQ multiplex PCR, lists solely in-frame clones and lacks some. The data contain around 170,000 clones, around nine tenths of them singletons. This clone was seen only once. Its matching antigen is unknown. Study-wide findings and caveats: Across vaccine and placebo recipients, the breadth of non-spike TCRs was similar.

Trimming at V came to 5 bases and at J to 9 bases, leaving 10 bases not matched to a gene. The V gene's germline CDR1 is SGHNT and CDR2 YENEEA. The CDR3 totals 15 residues. The receptor was isolated from a human donor who had recovered from COVID-19. This sample comprised peripheral blood, obtained after recovery from COVID-19. The gene calls are TRBV11-3 and TRBJ2-1, with 10 bases lining up with TRBD2. The CDR3 loop reads CASSPGPSGSGEQFF. Here the CDR3 DNA reads TGTGCCAGCAGCCCTGGCCCTAGCGGGAGCGGTGAGCAGTTCTTC.